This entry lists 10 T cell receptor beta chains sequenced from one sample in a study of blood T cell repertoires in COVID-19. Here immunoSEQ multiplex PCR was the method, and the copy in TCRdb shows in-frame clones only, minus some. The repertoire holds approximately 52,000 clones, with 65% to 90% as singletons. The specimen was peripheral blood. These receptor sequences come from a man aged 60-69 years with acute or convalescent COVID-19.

The CDR3 protein is CASSLLGGEYEQYF. The CDR3 nucleotides read TGCGCCAGCAGCTTGTTAGGGGGTGAATACGAGCAGTACTTC. The chain carries TRBV5-1 and TRBJ2-7, with D perhaps matching TRBD1 (6 bases). CDR3 size: 14 residues. CDR1 SGHRS and CDR2 YFSETQ come from the germline V gene. The germline V and J ends were trimmed by 1 base and 4 bases, with 12 bases remaining between them.

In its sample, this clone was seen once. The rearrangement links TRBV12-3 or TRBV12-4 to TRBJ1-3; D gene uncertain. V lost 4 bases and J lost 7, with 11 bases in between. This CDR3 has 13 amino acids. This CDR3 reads CASSYSTGNTIYF. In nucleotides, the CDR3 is TGTGCCAGCAGTTACTCCACGGGGAACACCATATATTTT.

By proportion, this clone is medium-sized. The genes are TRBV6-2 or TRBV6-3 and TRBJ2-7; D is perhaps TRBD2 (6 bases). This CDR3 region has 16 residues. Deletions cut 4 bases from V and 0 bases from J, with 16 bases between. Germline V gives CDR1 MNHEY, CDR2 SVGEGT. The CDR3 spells CASSSSFGGISYEQYF. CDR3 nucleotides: TGTGCCAGCAGTTCAAGCTTCGGAGGGATCTCCTACGAGCAGTACTTC.

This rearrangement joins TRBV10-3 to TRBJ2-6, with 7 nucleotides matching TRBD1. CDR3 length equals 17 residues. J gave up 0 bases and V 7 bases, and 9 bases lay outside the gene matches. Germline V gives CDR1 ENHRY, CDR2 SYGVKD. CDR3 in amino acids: CAIILDRAFSGANVLTF. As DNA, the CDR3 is TGTGCCATCATCCTCGACAGGGCGTTCTCTGGGGCCAACGTCCTGACTTTC.

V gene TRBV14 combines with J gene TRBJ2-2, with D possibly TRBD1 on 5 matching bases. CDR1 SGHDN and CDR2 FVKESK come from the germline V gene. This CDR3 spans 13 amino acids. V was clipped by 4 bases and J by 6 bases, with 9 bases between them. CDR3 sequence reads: CASSLQGPGELFF. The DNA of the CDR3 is TGTGCCAGCAGCCTCCAGGGTCCCGGGGAGCTGTTTTTT.

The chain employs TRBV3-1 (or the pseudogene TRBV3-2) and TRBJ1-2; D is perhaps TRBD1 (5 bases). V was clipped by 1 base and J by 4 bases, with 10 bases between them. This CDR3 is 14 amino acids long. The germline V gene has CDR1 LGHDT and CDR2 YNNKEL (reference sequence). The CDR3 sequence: CASSQAADSYGYTF. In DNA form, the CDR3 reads TGTGCCAGCAGCCAAGCGGCCGACAGCTATGGCTACACCTTC.

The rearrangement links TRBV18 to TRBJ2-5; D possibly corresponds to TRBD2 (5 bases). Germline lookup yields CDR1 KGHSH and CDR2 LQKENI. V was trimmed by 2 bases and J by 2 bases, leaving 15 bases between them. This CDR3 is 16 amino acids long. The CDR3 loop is CASSPEARGLQETQYF. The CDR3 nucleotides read TGTGCCAGCTCACCAGAGGCACGGGGTCTGCAAGAGACCCAGTACTTC.

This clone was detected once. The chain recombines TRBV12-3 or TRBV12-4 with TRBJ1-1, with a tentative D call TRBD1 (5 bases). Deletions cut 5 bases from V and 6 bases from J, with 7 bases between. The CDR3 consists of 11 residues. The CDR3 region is CASSTQAEAFF. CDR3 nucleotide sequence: TGTGCCAGCAGTACACAGGCTGAAGCTTTCTTT.

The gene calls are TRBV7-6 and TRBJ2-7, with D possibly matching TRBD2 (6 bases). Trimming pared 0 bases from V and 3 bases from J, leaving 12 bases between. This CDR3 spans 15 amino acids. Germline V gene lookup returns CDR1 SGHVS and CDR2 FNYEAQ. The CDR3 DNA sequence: TGTGCCAGCAGCTTAGCCGGTAGCGGACTCTACGAGCAGTACTTC. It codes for CASSLAGSGLYEQYF.

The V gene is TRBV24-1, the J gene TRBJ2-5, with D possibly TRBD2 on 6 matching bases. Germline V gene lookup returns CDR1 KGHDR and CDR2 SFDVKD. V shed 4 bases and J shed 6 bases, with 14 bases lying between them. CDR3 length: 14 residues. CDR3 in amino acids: CATSEPGLEKTQYF. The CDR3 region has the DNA TGTGCCACCAGTGAGCCGGGACTGGAAAAGACCCAGTACTTC.